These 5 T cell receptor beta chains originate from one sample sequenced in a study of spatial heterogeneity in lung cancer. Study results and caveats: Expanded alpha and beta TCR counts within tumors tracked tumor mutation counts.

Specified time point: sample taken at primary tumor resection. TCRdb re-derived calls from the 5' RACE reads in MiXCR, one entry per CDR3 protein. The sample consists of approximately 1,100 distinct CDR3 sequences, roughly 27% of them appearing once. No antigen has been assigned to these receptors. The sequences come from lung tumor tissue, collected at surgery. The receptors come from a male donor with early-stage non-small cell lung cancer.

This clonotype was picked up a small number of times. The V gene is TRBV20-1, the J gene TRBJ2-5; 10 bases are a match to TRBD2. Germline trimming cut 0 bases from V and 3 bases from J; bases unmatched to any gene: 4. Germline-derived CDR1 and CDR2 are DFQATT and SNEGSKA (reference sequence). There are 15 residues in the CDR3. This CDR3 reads CSARDLAGAEETQYF. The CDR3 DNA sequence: TGCAGTGCTAGAGATCTAGCGGGAGCTGAAGAGACCCAGTACTTC.

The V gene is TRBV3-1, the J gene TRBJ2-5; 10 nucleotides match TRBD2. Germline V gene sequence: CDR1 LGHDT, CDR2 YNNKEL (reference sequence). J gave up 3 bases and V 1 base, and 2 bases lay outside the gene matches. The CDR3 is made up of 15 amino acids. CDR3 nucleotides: TGTGCCAGCAGCCAAGTCACTAGCGGGAAAGAGACCCAGTACTTC. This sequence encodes CASSQVTSGKETQYF.

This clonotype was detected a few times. The CDR3 DNA reads TGTGCCAGCAGTTTTTCCGGGGGGCCCCGCTACGAGCAGTACTTC. It encodes CASSFSGGPRYEQYF. This chain links TRBV27 with TRBJ2-7, with D tentatively TRBD2 (7 bases). Germline V gene data show CDR1 as MNHEY and CDR2 as SMNVEV (reference sequence). The V end was cut by 3 bases, the J end by 3 bases, with 15 bases between. The CDR3 is 15 amino acids.

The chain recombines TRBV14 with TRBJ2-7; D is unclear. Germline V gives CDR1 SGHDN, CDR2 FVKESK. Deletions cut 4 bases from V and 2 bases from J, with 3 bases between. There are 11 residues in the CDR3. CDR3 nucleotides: TGTGCCAGCAGCCTGGCCTACGAGCAGTACTTC. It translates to CASSLAYEQYF.

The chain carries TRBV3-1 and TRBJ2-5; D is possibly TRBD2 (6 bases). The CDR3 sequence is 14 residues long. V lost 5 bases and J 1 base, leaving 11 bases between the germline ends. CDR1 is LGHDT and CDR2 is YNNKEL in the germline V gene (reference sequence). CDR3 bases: TGTGCCAGCAGCTTTCCCGGGAGCCAAGAGACCCAGTACTTC. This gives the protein CASSFPGSQETQYF.